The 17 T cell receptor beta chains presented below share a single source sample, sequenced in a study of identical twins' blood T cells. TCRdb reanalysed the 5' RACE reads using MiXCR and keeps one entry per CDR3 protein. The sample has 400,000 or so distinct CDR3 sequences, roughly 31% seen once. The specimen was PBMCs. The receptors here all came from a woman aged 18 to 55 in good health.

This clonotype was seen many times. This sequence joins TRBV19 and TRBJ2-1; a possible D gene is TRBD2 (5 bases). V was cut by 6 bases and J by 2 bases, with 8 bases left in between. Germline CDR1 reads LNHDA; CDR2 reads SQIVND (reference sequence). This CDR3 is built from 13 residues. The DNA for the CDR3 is TGTGCCAGTAGGGAGGACCCCTACAATGAGCAGTTCTTC. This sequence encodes CASREDPYNEQFF.

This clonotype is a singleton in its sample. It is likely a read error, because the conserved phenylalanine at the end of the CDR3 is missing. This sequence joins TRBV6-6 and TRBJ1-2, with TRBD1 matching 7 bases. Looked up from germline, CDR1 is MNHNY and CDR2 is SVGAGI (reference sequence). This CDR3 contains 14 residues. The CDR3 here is CAISKGQLNYGYTL. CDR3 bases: TGTGCCATCAGTAAGGGACAGCTTAACTATGGCTACACCCTC.

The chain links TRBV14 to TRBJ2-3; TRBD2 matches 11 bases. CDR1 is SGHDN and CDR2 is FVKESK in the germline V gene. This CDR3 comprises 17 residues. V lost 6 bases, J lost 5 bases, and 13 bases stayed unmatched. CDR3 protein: CASSPRLLAGVVDTQYF. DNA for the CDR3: TGTGCCAGCAGTCCGCGCCTACTAGCGGGAGTGGTAGATACGCAGTATTTT.

CDR3 sequence reads: CASSLGVTPYTQYF. The CDR3 DNA reads TGTGCCAGCAGTTTAGGGGTCACCCCGTATACGCAGTATTTT. V is TRBV12-3 or TRBV12-4 and J is TRBJ2-3; D is unclear. V was trimmed by 1 base and J by 7 bases, leaving 12 bases between them. The CDR3 is 14 amino acids.

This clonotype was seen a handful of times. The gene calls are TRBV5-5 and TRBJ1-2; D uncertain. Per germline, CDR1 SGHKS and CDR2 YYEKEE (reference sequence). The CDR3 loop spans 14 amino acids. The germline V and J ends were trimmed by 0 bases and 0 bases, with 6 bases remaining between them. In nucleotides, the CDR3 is TGTGCCAGCAGCTTGGTCGAAGCTAACTATGGCTACACCTTC. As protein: CASSLVEANYGYTF.

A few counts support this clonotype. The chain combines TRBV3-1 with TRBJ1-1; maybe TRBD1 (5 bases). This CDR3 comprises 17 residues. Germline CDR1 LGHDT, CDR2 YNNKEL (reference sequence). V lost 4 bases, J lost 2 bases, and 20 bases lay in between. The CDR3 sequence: CASSPGAISHRNTEAFF. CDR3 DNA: TGTGCCAGCAGCCCCGGGGCCATATCTCACCGTAACACTGAAGCTTTCTTT.

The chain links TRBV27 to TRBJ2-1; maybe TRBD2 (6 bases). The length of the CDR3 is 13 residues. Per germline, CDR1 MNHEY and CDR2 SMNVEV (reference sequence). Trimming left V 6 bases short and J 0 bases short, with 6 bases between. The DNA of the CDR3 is TGTGCCAGCAGGGGGGGCTCCTACAATGAGCAGTTCTTC. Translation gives CASRGGSYNEQFF.

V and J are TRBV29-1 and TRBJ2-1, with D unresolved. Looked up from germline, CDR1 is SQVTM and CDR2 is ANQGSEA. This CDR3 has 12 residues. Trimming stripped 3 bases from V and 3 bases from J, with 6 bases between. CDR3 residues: CSVEAIYNEQFF. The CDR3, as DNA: TGCAGCGTTGAGGCGATCTACAATGAGCAGTTCTTC.

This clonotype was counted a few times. The DNA of the CDR3 is TGTGCCAGCTCACCTATCGACAGCTTACACGAGCAGTACTTC. Residues: CASSPIDSLHEQYF. J is TRBJ2-7 and V is TRBV18; tentative D call: TRBD1 (5 bases). This CDR3 contains 14 residues. Germline V gene data show CDR1 as KGHSH and CDR2 as LQKENI. Trimming pared 3 bases from V and 5 bases from J, leaving 14 bases between.

The CDR3 sequence: CASSSRRGLSDTQYF. Here the CDR3 DNA reads TGTGCCAGCAGTTCCAGGAGGGGTTTGTCAGATACGCAGTATTTT. This chain joins TRBV27 and TRBJ2-3, with a tentative D call TRBD2 (6 bases). Deletions cut 4 bases from V and 4 bases from J, with 15 bases between. This CDR3 is 15 amino acids long. Germline lookup yields CDR1 MNHEY and CDR2 SMNVEV (reference sequence).

CDR3 protein: CASSRRDRGFTDTQYF. The CDR3 nucleotides read TGTGCCAGCAGTAGACGCGACAGGGGTTTCACAGATACGCAGTATTTT. This chain connects TRBV7-9 to TRBJ2-3; TRBD1 agrees at 8 bases. Germline CDR1 is SEHNR and CDR2 is FQNEAQ (reference sequence). The CDR3 is 16 residues long. Trimming at V came to 6 bases and at J to 2 bases, leaving 10 bases not matched to a gene.

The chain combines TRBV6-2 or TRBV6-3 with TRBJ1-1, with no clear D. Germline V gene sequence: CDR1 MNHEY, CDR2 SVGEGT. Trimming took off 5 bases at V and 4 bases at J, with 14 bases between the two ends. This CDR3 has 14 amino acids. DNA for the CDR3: TGTGCCAGCAGTCCCGCTAGTCTTACCACTGAAGCTTTCTTT. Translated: CASSPASLTTEAFF.

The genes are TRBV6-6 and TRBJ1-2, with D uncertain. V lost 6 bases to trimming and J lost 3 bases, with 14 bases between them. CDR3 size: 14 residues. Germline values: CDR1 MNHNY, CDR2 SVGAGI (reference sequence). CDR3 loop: CASSPGGHDYGYTF. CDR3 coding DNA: TGTGCCAGCAGCCCTGGTGGCCACGACTATGGCTACACCTTC.

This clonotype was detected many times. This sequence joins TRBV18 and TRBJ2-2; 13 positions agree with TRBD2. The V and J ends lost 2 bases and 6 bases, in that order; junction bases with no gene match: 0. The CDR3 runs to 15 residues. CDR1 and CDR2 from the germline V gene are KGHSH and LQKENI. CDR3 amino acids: CASSPGLAGAGELFF. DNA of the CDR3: TGTGCCAGCTCACCAGGACTAGCGGGAGCCGGGGAGCTGTTTTTT.

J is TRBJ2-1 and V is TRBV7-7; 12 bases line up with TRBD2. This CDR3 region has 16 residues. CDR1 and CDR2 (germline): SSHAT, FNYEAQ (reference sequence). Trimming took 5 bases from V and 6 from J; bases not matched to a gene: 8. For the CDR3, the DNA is TGTGCCAGCAGCAATCAACTAGCGGGAGGTAGCAATGAGCAGTTCTTC. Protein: CASSNQLAGGSNEQFF.

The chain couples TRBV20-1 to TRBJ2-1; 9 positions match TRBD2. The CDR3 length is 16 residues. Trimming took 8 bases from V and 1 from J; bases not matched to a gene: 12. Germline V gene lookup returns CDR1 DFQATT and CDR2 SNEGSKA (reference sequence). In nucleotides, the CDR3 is TGCAGTCCTTGGACACTAACTAGCGGGTCCTACAATGAGCAGTTCTTC. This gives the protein CSPWTLTSGSYNEQFF.

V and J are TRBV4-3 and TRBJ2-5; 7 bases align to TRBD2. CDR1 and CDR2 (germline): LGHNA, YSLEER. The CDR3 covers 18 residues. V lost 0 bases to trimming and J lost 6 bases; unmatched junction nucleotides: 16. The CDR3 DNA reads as TGCGCCAGCAGCCAAGAGTTAGTGGGAGGGCCCTTGATGAAGACCCAGTACTTC. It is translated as CASSQELVGGPLMKTQYF.